The 27 T cell receptor beta chains presented below share a single source sample, sequenced in a study of T cells expressing NK-cell markers. TCRdb re-called the 5' RACE reads; every CDR3 protein appears as one record, without DNA. This sample contains about 170,000 distinct CDR3 sequences. The sequencing input was blood T cells: a sorted CD56 or NKG2C T cell subset, CD4+ or CD8+ T cells, or bulk PBMC T cells (not recorded which). The receptors come from a man aged 18-69 years in good health.

The chain couples TRBV5-6 to TRBJ2-2; TCRdb lists TRBD2, though no DNA is available to test this call. There are 16 residues in the CDR3. Germline loops: CDR1 SGHDT, CDR2 YYEEEE. CDR3 protein: CASSFLAGVNTGELFF.

Here the CDR3 reads CASSLALGDNEQFF. The chain combines TRBV28 with TRBJ2-1; no DNA is available, so the TRBD2 call from TCRdb remains unchecked. The V gene's germline CDR1 is MDHEN and CDR2 SYDVKM. This CDR3 is built from 14 residues.

The genes are TRBV21-1 and TRBJ2-2. TRBV21-1 represents a pseudogene. The CDR3 totals 12 residues. The CDR3 here is CASRQSAGELFF.

This chain uses TRBV5-1 with TRBJ2-3; checking the TCRdb D call of TRBD2 is not possible without DNA. The CDR3 extends over 15 amino acids. The V gene's germline CDR1 is SGHRS and CDR2 YFSETQ. The CDR3: CASSLDGGGGDTQYF.

The chain recombines TRBV12-3 or TRBV12-4 with TRBJ1-1; TCRdb selects TRBD1, and the lack of DNA leaves this call unchecked. This CDR3 comprises 13 residues. The CDR3 sequence is CASRLLGVTEAFF.

The chain recombines TRBV7-9 with TRBJ2-3; checking the TCRdb D call of TRBD1 is not possible without DNA. Germline assignment: CDR1 SEHNR and CDR2 FQNEAQ (reference sequence). CDR3 length: 15 residues. The CDR3 loop reads CASSLWSGGTDTQYF.

The chain recombines TRBV19 with TRBJ2-1; TCRdb gives TRBD2 as the D gene, but with no DNA this cannot be confirmed. The germline gives CDR1 LNHDA, CDR2 SQIVND (reference sequence). This CDR3 is built from 13 residues. CDR3 region: CASSPRGDNEQFF. The full variable domain, rest sourced from reference TRBV19 and TRBJ2-1, is DGGITQSPKYLFRKEGQNVTLSCEQNLNHDAMYWYRQDPGQGLRLIYYSQIVNDFQKGDIAEGYSVSREKKESFPLTVTSAQKNPTAFYLCASSPRGDNEQFFGPGTRLTVL.

V gene TRBV12-3 or TRBV12-4 combines with J gene TRBJ1-1; TCRdb designates TRBD1, a call that cannot be tested without DNA. This CDR3 is built from 13 residues. The CDR3 protein is CAIQGVMNTEAFF.

This chain's CDR3 is CSARAPYYTGELFF. This chain joins TRBV20-1 and TRBJ2-2; without DNA, the TCRdb call of TRBD1 cannot be checked. The CDR3 length is 14 residues. CDR1 is DFQATT and CDR2 is SNEGSKA in the germline V gene (reference sequence).

The V gene is TRBV15, the J gene TRBJ2-7; TCRdb returns TRBD1, unconfirmable since there is no DNA. This CDR3 has 14 residues. CDR1 LNHNV and CDR2 YYDKDF come from the germline V gene (reference sequence). The CDR3 region is CATSLVHRGHEQYF.

The rearrangement joins TRBV19 to TRBJ1-4. CDR3 length: 14 amino acids. Germline assignment: CDR1 LNHDA and CDR2 SQIVND (reference sequence). CDR3 residues: CASSISGWMEKLFF.

This sequence joins TRBV2 and TRBJ2-7; no DNA is available, so the TRBD1 call from TCRdb remains unchecked. The CDR3 contains 14 residues. Per germline, CDR1 SNHLY and CDR2 FYNNEI. CDR3 sequence: CASSDGTGLYEQYF.

The chain is built from TRBV20-1 and TRBJ2-7; the D call of TRBD1 rests on TCRdb alone, since no DNA is present to check it. The CDR3 consists of 13 residues. Germline CDR1 is DFQATT and CDR2 is SNEGSKA (reference sequence). CDR3 in amino acids: CSVQGQGTYEQYF.

V gene TRBV11-2 combines with J gene TRBJ2-2; TCRdb outputs TRBD2, but without DNA this stays unchecked. CDR3 length equals 18 residues. Germline CDR1 reads SGHAT; CDR2 reads FQNNGV. CDR3 region: CASSYPGTPALIGGELFF.

The rearrangement uses TRBV6-1 and TRBJ2-3. CDR1 is MNHNS and CDR2 is SASEGT in the germline V gene. The CDR3 contains 14 residues. The CDR3 spells CASMSTINTDTQYF.

This chain links TRBV9 with TRBJ2-3; the TCRdb call, TRBD2, lacks DNA for checking. The CDR3 contains 17 residues. The germline gives CDR1 SGDLS, CDR2 YYNGEE. CDR3 loop: CASSRDSGGAWTDTQYF.

V usage is TRBV5-4 and J usage is TRBJ1-1; TCRdb lists TRBD1, though no DNA is available to test this call. Per the germline V gene, CDR1 is SGHNT and CDR2 is YYREEE (reference sequence). The CDR3 contains 15 residues. The CDR3 spells CASSLTQAERTEAFF.

V gene TRBV5-1 combines with J gene TRBJ2-7; TCRdb gives TRBD1 as the D gene, but with no DNA this cannot be confirmed. The CDR3 consists of 14 residues. CDR1 SGHRS and CDR2 YFSETQ come from the germline V gene. CDR3 protein: CASSLEWDSYEQYF.

The J gene is TRBJ2-7, the V gene TRBV5-6. This CDR3 comprises 12 residues. Looked up from germline, CDR1 is SGHDT and CDR2 is YYEEEE. The CDR3 protein is CASQTSTYEQYF. Based on the CDR3 plus reference TRBV5-6 and TRBJ2-7, the full variable domain is DAGVTQSPTHLIKTRGQQVTLRCSPKSGHDTVSWYQQALGQGPQFIFQYYEEEERQRGNFPDRFSGHQFPNYSSELNVNALLLGDSALYLCASQTSTYEQYFGPGTRLTVT.

CDR3 residues: CASSERRLDYEQYF. This chain connects TRBV2 to TRBJ2-7; TCRdb reports TRBD2, a call that lacks DNA to check it against. The germline V gene has CDR1 SNHLY and CDR2 FYNNEI. This CDR3 is built from 14 residues.

The chain links TRBV12-3 or TRBV12-4 to TRBJ1-2; without DNA, the TCRdb call of TRBD1 cannot be checked. The length of the CDR3 is 14 residues. The CDR3 reads CASSSQGASVGYTF.

CDR3 protein: CATSDTGQGPDQPQHF. The V and J genes are TRBV24-1 and TRBJ1-5; TCRdb's D call of TRBD1 is untestable without DNA. The V gene's germline CDR1 is KGHDR and CDR2 SFDVKD. There are 16 residues in the CDR3.

The J gene is TRBJ2-2, the V gene TRBV12-3 or TRBV12-4; TCRdb selects TRBD2, and the lack of DNA leaves this call unchecked. The CDR3 sequence is 15 residues long. This CDR3 reads CASRPLAGATGELFF.

The V and J genes are TRBV5-6 and TRBJ2-2; with no DNA, the TCRdb D assignment of TRBD2 cannot be verified. Per germline, CDR1 SGHDT and CDR2 YYEEEE. This CDR3 comprises 17 residues. The CDR3 loop reads CASSPLYSDANTGELFF.

This chain's CDR3 is CAISPGGGTEAFF. J is TRBJ1-1 and V is TRBV10-3; TCRdb reports TRBD1, a call that lacks DNA to check it against. Germline V CDR1 and CDR2: ENHRY, SYGVKD. This CDR3 region has 13 residues.

This chain connects TRBV19 to TRBJ2-1; TCRdb lists TRBD1, though no DNA is available to test this call. The CDR3 sequence is 16 residues long. The germline CDR1 and CDR2 sequences are LNHDA and SQIVND (reference sequence). The chain's CDR3 is CASSSLQGADLGEQFF.

The J gene is TRBJ2-5, the V gene TRBV7-9; the D call from TCRdb, TRBD1, cannot be confirmed without DNA. The CDR3 runs to 14 residues. Germline loops: CDR1 SEHNR, CDR2 FQNEAQ (reference sequence). The CDR3 is CASSKPRPEETQYF.